This TCR beta chain came from a study of cytomegalovirus exposure and HLA in healthy donors. Primers for the PCR totalled 60 Vbeta and 13 Jbeta. The protocol was immunoSEQ multiplex PCR, while the TCRdb copy is restricted to in-frame clones and leaves out a portion. The repertoire holds some 190,000 clones, with more than 65% as singletons. In the case of this clone: Its specificity is not known.

General study findings and limits: For most TCR beta V segments, an earlier analysis put the productive rate at about 87% or about 30% of the time. In vitro confirmation showed three CMV-associated chains to be CMV antigen specific.

V lost 8 bases, J lost 7 bases, and 24 bases lay in between. Germline V gene sequence: CDR1 MNHEY, CDR2 SMNVEV (reference sequence). The CDR3 covers 16 residues. What was sequenced was PBMCs. The chain combines TRBV27 with TRBJ2-1; tentatively, D is TRBD1 (6 bases). The receptor was derived from a man aged 40-49 years in good health and CMV-seropositive. The CDR3, as DNA: TGTGCCAGCGGGAGACAGGAGATCACGAAACGAAATGAGCAGTTCTTC. This codes for CASGRQEITKRNEQFF.